Described below is a single TCR beta chain sequence and its context. CDR1 is SGDLS and CDR2 is YYNGEE in the germline V gene. The CDR3 is 16 residues long. J lost 5 bases, V lost 3 bases, and 7 bases had no gene match. This entry comes from a study of blood T cell repertoires in COVID-19. Overall study context: T cells, B-cell-depleted T cells, or PBMCs supplied cDNA or gDNA.

Repertoires were generated with immunoSEQ multiplex PCR, while TCRdb's copy carries only in-frame clones and drops some. The table lists around 230,000 clones, 85% of them singletons. The TCR comes from a man aged 50 or older with COVID-19, enrolled during active disease. The specimen was peripheral blood. The chain uses TRBV9 and TRBJ2-2; the match to TRBD1 covers 10 bases. CDR3: CASSEGPGQGTGELFF. The CDR3, as DNA: TGTGCCAGCAGCGAAGGGCCGGGACAGGGGACCGGGGAGCTGTTTTTT.